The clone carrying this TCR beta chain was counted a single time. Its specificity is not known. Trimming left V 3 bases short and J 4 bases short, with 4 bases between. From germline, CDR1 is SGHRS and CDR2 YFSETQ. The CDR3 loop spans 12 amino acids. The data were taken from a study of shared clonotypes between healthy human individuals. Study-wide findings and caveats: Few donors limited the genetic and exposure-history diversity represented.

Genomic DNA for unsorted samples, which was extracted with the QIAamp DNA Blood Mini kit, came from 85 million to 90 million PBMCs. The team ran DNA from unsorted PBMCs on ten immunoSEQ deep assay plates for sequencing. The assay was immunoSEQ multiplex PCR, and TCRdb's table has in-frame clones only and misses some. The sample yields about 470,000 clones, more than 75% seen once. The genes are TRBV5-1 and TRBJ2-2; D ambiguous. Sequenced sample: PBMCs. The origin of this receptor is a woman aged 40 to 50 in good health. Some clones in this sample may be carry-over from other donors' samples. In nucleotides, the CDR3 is TGCGCCAGCAGCTGGAGCACCGGGGAGCTGTTTTTT. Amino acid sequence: CASSWSTGELFF.